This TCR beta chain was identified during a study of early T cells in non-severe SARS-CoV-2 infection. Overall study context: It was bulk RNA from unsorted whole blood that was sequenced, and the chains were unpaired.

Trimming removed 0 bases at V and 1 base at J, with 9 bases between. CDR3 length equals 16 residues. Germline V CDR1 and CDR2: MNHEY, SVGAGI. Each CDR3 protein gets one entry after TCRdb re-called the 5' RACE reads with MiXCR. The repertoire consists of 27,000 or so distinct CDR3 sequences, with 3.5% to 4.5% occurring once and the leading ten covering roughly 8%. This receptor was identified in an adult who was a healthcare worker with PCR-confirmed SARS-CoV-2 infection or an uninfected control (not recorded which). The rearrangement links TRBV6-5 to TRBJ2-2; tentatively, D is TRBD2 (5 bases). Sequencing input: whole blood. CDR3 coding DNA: TGTGCCAGCAGTTACTCGGCGGGTTTGAACACCGGGGAGCTGTTTTTT. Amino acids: CASSYSAGLNTGELFF.